The T cell receptor beta chain described here comes from a study of CD8 T cells in ankylosing spondylitis. Comment on this clonotype: Its specificity is unknown.

The CDR3 has 16 amino acids. Germline values: CDR1 KGHDR, CDR2 SFDVKD. V trimming: 4 bases; J trimming: 8 bases; junction bases outside the gene matches: 14. Via MiXCR, TCRdb re-called the 5' RACE reads, giving one row per CDR3 protein. The table includes 100,000 or so distinct CDR3 sequences, 24% detected once. Study-wide points: Disease-linked clones reportedly showed significant enrichment in matched ankylosing spondylitis synovial fluid.

The sample was synovial fluid, either unsorted or a sorted T cell fraction (not recorded which). The source of this sequence is a male donor with ankylosing spondylitis. This chain links TRBV24-1 with TRBJ1-2; 8 bases line up with TRBD1. The CDR3, as DNA: TGTGCCACCAGTGAGACCCCGAGACAGGGGAGAAGCGGCTACACCTTC. Protein sequence: CATSETPRQGRSGYTF.